This entry describes one TCR beta chain. This specimen comes from a study of shared clonotypes between healthy human individuals. The CDR3 has 15 amino acids. Germline CDR1 reads SQVTM; CDR2 reads ANQGSEA. TCRdb's table, derived via immunoSEQ multiplex PCR, lists solely in-frame clones and lacks some. Counted here are approximately 99,000 clones, 68% occurring once; the ten biggest clones make up approximately 23%. V gene TRBV29-1 combines with J gene TRBJ2-5; a possible D gene is TRBD1 (7 bases). The end of the DNA is better explained by TRBJ2-7, so the J call may be wrong. The sequenced sample was memory CD8+ T cells sorted from blood. Documented subset: CD45RO+ cells pooled with CCR7-negative TemRA cells. The source is a woman aged 25 to 39 in good health. The CDR3 sequence: CSVEAGGTDPYEQYF. The CDR3 bases are TGCAGCGTTGAAGCCGGAGGGACAGACCCCTACGAGCAGTACTTC.